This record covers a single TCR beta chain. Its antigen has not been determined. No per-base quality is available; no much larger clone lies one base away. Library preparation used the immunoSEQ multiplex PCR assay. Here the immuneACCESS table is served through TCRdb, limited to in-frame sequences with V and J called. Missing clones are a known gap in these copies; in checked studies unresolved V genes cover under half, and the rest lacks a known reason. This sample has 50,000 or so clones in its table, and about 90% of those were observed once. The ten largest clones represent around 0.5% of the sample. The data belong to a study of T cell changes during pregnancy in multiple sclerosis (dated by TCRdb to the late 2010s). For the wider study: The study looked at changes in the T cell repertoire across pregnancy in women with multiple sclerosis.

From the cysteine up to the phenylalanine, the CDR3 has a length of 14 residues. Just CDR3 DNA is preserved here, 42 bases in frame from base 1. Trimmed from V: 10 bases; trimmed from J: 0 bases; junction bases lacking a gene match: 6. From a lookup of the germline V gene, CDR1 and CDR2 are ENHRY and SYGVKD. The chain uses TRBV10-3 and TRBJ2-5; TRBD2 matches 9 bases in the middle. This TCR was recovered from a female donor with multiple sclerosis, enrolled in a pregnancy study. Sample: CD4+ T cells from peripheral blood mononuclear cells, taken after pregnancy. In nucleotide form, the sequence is TGTGCCACAGGGACTAGCTCGTACCAAGAGACCCAGTACTTC. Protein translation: CATGTSSYQETQYF.